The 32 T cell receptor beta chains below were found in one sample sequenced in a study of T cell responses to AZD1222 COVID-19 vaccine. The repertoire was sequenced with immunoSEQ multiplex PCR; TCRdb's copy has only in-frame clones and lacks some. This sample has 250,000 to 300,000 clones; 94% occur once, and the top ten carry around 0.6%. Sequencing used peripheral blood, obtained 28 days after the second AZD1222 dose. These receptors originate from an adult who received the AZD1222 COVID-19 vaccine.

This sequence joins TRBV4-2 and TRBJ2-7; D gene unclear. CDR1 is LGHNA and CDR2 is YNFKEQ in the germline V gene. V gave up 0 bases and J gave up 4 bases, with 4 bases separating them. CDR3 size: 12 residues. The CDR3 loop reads CASSQDRYEQYF. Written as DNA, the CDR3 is TGTGCCAGCAGCCAAGACCGGTACGAGCAGTACTTC.

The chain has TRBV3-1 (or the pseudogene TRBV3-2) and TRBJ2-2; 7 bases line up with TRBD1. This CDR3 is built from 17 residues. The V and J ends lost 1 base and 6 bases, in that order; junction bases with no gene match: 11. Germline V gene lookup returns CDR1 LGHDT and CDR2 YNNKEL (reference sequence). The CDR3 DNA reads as TGTGCCAGCAGCCAAGGGGAGACAGGGATTCGGGCCGGGGAGCTGTTTTTT. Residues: CASSQGETGIRAGELFF.

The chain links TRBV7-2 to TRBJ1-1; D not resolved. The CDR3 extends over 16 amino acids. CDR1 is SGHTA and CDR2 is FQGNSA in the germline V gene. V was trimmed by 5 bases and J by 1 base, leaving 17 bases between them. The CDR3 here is CASSPTRPGENTEAFF. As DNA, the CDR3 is TGTGCCAGCAGCCCCACCCGGCCCGGGGAGAACACTGAAGCTTTCTTT.

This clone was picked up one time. The CDR3 reads CASSGGTSAYEQYF. As DNA, the CDR3 is TGCGCCAGCAGTGGGGGGACTAGCGCCTACGAGCAGTACTTC. The J gene is TRBJ2-7, the V gene TRBV10-2; 10 bases map to TRBD2. The CDR3 has 14 amino acids. CDR1 and CDR2 from the germline V gene are WSHSY and SAAADI. Germline trimming cut 4 bases from V and 2 bases from J; bases unmatched to any gene: 2.

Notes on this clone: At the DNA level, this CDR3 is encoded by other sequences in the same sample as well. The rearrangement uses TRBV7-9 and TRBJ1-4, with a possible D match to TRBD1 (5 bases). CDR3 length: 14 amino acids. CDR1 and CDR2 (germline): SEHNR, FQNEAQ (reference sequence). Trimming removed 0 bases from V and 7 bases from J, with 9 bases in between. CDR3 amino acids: CASSLAAGGEKLFF. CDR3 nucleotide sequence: TGTGCCAGCAGCTTAGCAGCGGGGGGTGAAAAACTGTTTTTT. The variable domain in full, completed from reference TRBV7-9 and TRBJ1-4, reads DTGVSQNPRHKITKRGQNVTFRCDPISEHNRLYWYRQTLGQGPEFLTYFQNEAQLEKSRLLSDRFSAERPKGSFSTLEIQRTEQGDSAMYLCASSLAAGGEKLFFGSGTQLSVL.

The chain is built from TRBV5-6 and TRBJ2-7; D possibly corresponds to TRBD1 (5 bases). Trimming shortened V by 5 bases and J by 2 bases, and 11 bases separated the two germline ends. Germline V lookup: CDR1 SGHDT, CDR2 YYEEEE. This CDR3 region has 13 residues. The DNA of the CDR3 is TGTGCCAGCAGACGGAGACAGACCTACGAGCAGTACTTC. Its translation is CASRRRQTYEQYF. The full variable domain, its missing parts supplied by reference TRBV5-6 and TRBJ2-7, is DAGVTQSPTHLIKTRGQQVTLRCSPKSGHDTVSWYQQALGQGPQFIFQYYEEEERQRGNFPDRFSGHQFPNYSSELNVNALLLGDSALYLCASRRRQTYEQYFGPGTRLTVT.

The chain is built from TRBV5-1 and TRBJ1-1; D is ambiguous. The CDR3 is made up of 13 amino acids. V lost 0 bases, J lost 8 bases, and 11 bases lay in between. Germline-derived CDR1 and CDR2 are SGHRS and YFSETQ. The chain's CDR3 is CASSLGGLTEAFF. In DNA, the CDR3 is TGCGCCAGCAGCTTGGGCGGACTGACAGAAGCTTTCTTT.

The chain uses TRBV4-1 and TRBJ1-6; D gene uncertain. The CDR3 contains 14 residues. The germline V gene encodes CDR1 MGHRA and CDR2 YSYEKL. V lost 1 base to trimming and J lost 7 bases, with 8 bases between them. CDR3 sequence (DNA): TGCGCCAGCAGCCAAGGGCCTTGGAATTCACCCCTCCACTTT. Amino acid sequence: CASSQGPWNSPLHF.

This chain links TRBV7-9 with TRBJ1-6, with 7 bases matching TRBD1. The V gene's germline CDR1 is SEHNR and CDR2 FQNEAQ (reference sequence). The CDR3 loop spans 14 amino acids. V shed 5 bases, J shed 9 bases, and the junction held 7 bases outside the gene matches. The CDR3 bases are TGTGCCAGCAGCCATGACAGGGCGAGTTCACCCCTCCACTTT. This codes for CASSHDRASSPLHF.

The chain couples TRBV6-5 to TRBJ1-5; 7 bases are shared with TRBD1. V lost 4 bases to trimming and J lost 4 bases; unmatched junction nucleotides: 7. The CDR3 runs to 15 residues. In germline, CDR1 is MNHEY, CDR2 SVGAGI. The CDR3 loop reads CASSFPPDRNQPQHF. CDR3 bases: TGTGCCAGCAGTTTCCCCCCGGACAGGAATCAGCCCCAGCATTTT.

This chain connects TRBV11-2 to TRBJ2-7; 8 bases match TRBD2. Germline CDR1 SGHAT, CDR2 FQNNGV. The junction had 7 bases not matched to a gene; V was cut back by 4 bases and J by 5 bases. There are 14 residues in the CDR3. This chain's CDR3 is CASSSIREGNEQYF. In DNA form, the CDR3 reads TGTGCCAGCAGCTCTATCCGGGAGGGCAACGAGCAGTACTTC.

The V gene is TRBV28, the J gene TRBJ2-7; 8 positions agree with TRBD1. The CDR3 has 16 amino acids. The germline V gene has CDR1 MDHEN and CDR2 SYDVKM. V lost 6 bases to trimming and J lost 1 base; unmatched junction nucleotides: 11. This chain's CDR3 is CASSPFGQGHSYEQYF. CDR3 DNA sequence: TGTGCCAGCAGCCCCTTCGGACAGGGACATTCCTACGAGCAGTACTTC.

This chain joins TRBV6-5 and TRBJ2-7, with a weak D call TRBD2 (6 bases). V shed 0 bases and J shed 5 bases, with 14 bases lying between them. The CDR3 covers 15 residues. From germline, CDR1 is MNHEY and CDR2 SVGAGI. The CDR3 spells CASSYSWRGIHEQYF. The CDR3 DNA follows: TGTGCCAGCAGTTACTCGTGGAGGGGAATCCACGAGCAGTACTTC.

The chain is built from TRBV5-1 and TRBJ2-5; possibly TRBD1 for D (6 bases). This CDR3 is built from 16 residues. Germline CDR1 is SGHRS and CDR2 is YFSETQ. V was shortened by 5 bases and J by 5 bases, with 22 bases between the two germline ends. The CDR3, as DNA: TGCGCCAGCAGTCCCTCCACACAGGGTTGGAGCGAGACCCAGTACTTC. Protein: CASSPSTQGWSETQYF.

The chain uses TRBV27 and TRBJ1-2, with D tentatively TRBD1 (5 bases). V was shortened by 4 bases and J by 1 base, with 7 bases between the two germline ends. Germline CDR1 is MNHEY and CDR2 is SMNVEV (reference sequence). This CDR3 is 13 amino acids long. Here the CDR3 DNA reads TGTGCCAGCAGTTCCAGGGTTAACTATGGCTACACCTTC. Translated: CASSSRVNYGYTF.

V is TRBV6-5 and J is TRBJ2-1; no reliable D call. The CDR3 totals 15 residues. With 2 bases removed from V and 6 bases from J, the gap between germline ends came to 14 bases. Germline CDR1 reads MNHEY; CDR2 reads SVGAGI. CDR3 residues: CASSYLAPVSNEQFF. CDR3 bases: TGTGCCAGCAGTTACCTGGCCCCGGTTTCCAATGAGCAGTTCTTC.

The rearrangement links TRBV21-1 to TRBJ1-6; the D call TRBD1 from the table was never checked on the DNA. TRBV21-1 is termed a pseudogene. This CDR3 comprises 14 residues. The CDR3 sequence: CASRETGLPSPLHF. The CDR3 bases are TGTGCCAGCAGAGAGACAGGTTTACCATCACCCCTCCACTTT.

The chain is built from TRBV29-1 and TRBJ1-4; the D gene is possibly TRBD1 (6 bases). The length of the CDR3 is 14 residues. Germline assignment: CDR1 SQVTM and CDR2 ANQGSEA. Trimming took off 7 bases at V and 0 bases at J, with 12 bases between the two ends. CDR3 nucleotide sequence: TGCAGCGCCTTGGGGGCAGCAACTAATGAAAAACTGTTTTTT. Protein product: CSALGAATNEKLFF.

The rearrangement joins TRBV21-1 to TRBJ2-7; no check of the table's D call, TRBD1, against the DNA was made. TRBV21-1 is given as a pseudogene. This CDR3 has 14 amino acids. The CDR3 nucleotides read TGTGCCAGCAGAAAGGACAGGTATGCCTACGAGCAGTACTTC. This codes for CASRKDRYAYEQYF.

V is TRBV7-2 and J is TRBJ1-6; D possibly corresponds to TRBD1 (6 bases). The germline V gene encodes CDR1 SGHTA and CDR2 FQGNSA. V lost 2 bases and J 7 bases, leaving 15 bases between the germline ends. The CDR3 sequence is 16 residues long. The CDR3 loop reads CASSLLGQSRNSPLHF. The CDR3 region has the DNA TGTGCCAGCAGCTTACTCGGACAGTCAAGAAATTCACCCCTCCACTTT.

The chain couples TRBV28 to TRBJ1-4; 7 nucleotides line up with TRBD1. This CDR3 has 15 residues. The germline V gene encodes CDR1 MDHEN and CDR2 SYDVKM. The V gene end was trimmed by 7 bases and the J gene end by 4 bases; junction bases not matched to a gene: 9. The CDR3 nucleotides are TGTGCCAGCAAGCCCTGGACAGGAGATAATGAAAAACTGTTTTTT. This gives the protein CASKPWTGDNEKLFF.

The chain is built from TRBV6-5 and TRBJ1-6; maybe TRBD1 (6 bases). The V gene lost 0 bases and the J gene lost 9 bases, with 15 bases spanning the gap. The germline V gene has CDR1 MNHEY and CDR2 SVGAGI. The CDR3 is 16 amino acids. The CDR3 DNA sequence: TGTGCCAGCAGTTACTCCTTCGGACAGCGATCTTCACCCCTCCACTTT. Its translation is CASSYSFGQRSSPLHF.

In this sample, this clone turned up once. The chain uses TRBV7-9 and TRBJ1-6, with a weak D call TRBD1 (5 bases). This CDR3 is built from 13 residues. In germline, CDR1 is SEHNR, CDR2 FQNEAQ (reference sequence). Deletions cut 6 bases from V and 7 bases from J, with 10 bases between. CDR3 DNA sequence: TGTGCCAGCAGGTCTCGGGGCAATTCACCCCTCCACTTT. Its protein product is CASRSRGNSPLHF.

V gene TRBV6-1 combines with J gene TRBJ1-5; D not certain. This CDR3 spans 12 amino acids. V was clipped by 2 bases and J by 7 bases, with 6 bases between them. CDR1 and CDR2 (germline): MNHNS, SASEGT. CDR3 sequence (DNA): TGTGCCAGCAGTGAAAACGGGCAGCCCCAGCATTTT. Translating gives CASSENGQPQHF.

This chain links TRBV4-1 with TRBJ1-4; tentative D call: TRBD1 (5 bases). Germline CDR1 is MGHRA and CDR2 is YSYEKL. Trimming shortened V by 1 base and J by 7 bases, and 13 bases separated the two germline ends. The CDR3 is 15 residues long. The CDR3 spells CASSQGAQGSEKLFF. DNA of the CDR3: TGCGCCAGCAGCCAAGGGGCGCAGGGAAGTGAAAAACTGTTTTTT.

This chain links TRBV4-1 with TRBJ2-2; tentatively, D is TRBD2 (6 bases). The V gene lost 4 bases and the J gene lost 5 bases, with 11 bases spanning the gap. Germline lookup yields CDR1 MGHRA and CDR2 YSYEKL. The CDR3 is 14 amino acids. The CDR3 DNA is TGCGCCAGCAGCCGCATCGGGGGTACCGGGGAGCTGTTTTTT. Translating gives CASSRIGGTGELFF.

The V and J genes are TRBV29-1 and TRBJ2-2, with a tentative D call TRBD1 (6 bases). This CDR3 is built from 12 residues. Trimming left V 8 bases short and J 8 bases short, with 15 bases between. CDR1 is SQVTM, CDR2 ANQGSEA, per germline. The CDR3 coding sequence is TGCAGCTCCACAGGGAATTCGGGGGAGCTGTTTTTT. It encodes CSSTGNSGELFF.

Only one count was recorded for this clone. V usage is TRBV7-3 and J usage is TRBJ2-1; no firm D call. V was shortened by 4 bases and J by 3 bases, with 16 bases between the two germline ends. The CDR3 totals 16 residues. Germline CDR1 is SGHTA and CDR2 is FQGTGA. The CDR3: CASSSSPRSFYNEQFF. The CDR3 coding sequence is TGTGCCAGCAGCTCGAGTCCCAGGTCTTTCTACAATGAGCAGTTCTTC.

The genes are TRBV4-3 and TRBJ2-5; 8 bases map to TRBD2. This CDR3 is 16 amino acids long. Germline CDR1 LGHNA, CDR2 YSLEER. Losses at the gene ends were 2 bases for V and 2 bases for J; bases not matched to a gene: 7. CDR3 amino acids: CASSQQPSGPQETQYF. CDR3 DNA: TGCGCCAGCAGCCAACAACCTAGCGGGCCACAAGAGACCCAGTACTTC.

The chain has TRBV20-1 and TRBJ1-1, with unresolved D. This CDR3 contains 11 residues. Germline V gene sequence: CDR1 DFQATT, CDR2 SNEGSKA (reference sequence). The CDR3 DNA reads TGCGTGGGTAAGATGAACACTGAAGCTTTCTTT. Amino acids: CVGKMNTEAFF.

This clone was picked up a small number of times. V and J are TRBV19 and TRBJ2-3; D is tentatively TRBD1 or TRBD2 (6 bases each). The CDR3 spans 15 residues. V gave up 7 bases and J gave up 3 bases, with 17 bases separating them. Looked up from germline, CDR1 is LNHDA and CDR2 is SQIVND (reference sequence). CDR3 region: CASTTGAGTTDTQYF. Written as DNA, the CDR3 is TGTGCCAGTACCACGGGGGCGGGGACAACAGATACGCAGTATTTT.

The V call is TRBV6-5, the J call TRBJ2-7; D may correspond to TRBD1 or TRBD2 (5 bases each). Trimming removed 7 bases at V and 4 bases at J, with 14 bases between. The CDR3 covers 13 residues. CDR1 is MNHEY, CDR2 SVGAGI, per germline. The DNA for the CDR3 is TGTGCCAGCACCTCCAGGGACGTTTACGAGCAGTACTTC. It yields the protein CASTSRDVYEQYF.